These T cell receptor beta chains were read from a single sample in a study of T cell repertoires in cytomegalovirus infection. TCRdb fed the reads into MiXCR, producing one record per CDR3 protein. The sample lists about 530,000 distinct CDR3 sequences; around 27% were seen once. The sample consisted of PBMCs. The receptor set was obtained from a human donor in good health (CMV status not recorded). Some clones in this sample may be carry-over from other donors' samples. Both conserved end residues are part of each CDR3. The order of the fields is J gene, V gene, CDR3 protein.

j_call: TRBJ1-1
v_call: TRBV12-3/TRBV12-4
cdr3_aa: CASSRAGRDTEAFF

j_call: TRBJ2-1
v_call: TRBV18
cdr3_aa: CASSQTYNEQFF

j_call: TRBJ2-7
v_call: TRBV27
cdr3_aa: CASSPSRGDSSYEQYF

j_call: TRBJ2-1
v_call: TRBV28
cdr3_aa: CASTLSGGGTYNEQFF

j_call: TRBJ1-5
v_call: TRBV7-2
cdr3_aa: CASSFSGESNQPQHF

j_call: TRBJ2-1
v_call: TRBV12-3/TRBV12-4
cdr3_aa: CASSHLSGRYNEQFF

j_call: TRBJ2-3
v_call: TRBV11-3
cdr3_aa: CASSSKRTSFSSTDTQYF

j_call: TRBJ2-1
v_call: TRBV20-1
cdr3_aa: CSAILAGVNEQFF

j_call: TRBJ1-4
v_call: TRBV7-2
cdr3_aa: CASSASMAQKLFF

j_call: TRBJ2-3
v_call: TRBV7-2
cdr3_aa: CASSLNRQTDTQYF

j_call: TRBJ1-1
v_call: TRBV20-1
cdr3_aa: CSARARGSTEAFF

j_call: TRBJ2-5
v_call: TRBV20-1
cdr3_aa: CSAPRTGTSGREGTETQYF

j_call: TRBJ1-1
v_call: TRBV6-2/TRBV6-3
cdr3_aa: CASSYSPGQHEAFF

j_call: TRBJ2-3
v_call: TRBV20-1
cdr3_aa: CSARRQGADTQYF

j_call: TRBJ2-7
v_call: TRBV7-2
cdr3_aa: CASSYRTSGSYEQYF

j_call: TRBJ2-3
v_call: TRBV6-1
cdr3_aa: CASSLTSGSSHTQYF

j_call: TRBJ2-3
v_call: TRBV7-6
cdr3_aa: CASSPTGQNTDTQYF

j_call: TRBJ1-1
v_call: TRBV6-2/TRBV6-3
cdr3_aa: CASSSTNTEAFF

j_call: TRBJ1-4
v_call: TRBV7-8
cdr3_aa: CASTRGMGIGEKLFF

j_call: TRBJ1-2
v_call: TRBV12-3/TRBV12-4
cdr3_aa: CASSLGISYGYTF

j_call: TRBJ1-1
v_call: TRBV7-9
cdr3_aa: CASSLGRDRQSVNTEAFF

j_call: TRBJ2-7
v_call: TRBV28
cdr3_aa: CASRPSGASSYEQYF

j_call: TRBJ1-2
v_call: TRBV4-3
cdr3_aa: CASRGYREREYGYTF

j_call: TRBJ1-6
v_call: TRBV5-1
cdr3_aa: CANNPKEFSPLHF